This TCR beta chain was identified in a study of identical twins (TCRdb year 2016). As for the study more broadly: TCR alpha and beta repertoires from monozygotic twins, unrelated adults of various ages and cord blood were deep-sequenced to test whether fetal clonotypes persist. To rule out contamination, replicate twin experiments were performed at different times with different library preparation protocols. What the authors observed across the whole study: Invariant T cells such as MAIT and iNKT could partly confound zero-insertion analyses, although diverse VJ usage argued against such confounding for most clonotypes. Because the same donors could not be followed over many years, conclusions were based on cross-sectional statistical analysis. Excess twin sharing in beta out-of-frame sequences was weaker because fewer shared sequences lowered the signal-to-noise ratio. Out-of-frame TCR alpha sequences shared between twins showed an excess of low generation-probability sequences compared with coincidental sharing between unrelated individuals. Recombination models systematically underestimated out-of-frame TCR alpha sharing in monozygotic twins but agreed with sharing between unrelated individuals. Fewer insertions were carried by abundant cord blood beta clonotypes; a weaker similar trend was observed in young adult naive repertoires, while no such trend was observed in memory repertoires.

Only healthy Caucasian donors were included. Using Miltenyi CD45RO+ enrichment and human naive T-cell isolation kits, memory (CD45RO+) and naive T cells were isolated from PBMC. Library prep was done by 5' RACE. The sequencer was an Illumina HiSeq 2000. A universal primer binding site was added through template switching, and the final cDNA carried a unique molecular identifier so that TCR cDNA molecules could be counted accurately. Specific primers in the conserved constant-segment region were used to synthesize first-strand cDNA for TCR alpha and beta chains. To control for contamination, every cDNA library was double barcoded, receiving both a SMART-Mk sample barcode and Illumina barcodes. TruSeq adapter sequences along with Illumina sample barcodes were introduced in two successive PCR steps. The TCR alpha and beta cDNA libraries were sequenced on the Illumina HiSeq platform using custom primers. The authors' pipeline ran thus. MiGEC was used to process raw reads and extract unique molecular identifiers, and MiXCR was used to find CDR3 positions. For each individual, recombination models were inferred using an EM algorithm with the repgenHMM and IGoR tools. The analysis of shared clonotypes was done with the tcR package in R, with sharing normalized by the product of cloneset sizes. To study raw recombination without the effects of thymic and clonal selection, out-of-frame nonproductive sequences were analyzed. TCRdb handled the public reads itself, with Q25 trimming in fastp and clone calling in MiXCR, and kept productive beta chains. Each entry is one CDR3 protein sequence, shown with its most common DNA and genes. The V and J calls here are based on TCRdb, not the publication. The sample table lists around 95,000 distinct CDR3 sequences, about 6% of them with a count of one. The ten largest make up about an eighth of the sample.

The CDR3, cysteine through phenylalanine, is 13 amino acids long. This entry keeps only the CDR3 DNA: 39 bases, framed from base 1. The germline V gene yields WSHSY for CDR1 and SAAADI for CDR2. V is clipped by 8 bases and J by 4 bases, and the sequence between their germline boundaries is 15 bases long. This clonotype appeared many times. Which antigen it targets is not known. Qualities for individual bases were not recorded, and no much larger clone is one base off. The sample consisted of memory T cells sorted from blood. Per the publication, the cell subset or site label means: CD45RO+ enriched T cells. This receptor was identified in a woman between 45 and 60 years old in good health. Rearrangement joined TRBV10-2 to TRBJ2-7; the D region possibly corresponds to TRBD2 (6 bases align). This receptor has the CDR3 CASGAGFTYEQYF. The DNA sequence is as follows: TGCGCCAGCGGTGCGGGGTTTACGTACGAGCAGTACTTC.